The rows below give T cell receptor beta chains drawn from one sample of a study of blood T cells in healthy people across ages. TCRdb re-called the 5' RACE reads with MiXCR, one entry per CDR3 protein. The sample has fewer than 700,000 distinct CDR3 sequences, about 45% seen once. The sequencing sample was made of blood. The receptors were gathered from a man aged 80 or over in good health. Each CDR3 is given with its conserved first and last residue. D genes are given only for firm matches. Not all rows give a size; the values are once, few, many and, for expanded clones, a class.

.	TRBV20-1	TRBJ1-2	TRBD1	CSALTGSGEGYTF	TGCAGTGCGCTGACAGGGTCCGGGGAAGGCTACACCTTC
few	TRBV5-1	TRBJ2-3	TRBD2	CASSLDSGSLPRTSTQYF	TGCGCCAGCAGCTTGGATAGCGGGAGCCTCCCCCGCACAAGTACGCAGTATTTT
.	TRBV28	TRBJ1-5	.	CASSLLGVGWFNQPQHF	TGTGCCAGCAGTTTATTAGGTGTAGGGTGGTTCAATCAGCCCCAGCATTTT
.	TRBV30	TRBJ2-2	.	CAWSGQVTGELFF	TGTGCCTGGAGTGGACAGGTCACCGGGGAGCTGTTTTTT
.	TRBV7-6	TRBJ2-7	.	CASSLGQGTGPYEQYF	TGTGCCAGCAGCTTAGGCCAGGGGACGGGACCCTACGAGCAGTACTTC
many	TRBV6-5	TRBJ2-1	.	CASSLRAPYNEQFF	TGTGCCAGCAGTCTCCGAGCACCCTACAATGAGCAGTTCTTC
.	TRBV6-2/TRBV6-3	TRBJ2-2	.	CASSYRVTGELFF	TGTGCCAGCAGTTACAGGGTCACCGGGGAGCTGTTTTTT
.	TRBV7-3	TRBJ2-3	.	CASSLRPTDTDTQYF	TGTGCCAGCAGCCTTAGACCGACAGACACAGATACGCAGTATTTT
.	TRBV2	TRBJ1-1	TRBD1	CASSTGTDTGYTEAFF	TGTGCCAGCTCAACCGGGACAGATACCGGGTACACTGAAGCTTTCTTT
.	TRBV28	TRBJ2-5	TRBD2	CASTNAGPLRGAQYF	TGTGCCAGCACCAATGCCGGGCCTCTTCGGGGGGCCCAGTACTTC
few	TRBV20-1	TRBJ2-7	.	CSARSGAGGGDYEQYF	TGCAGTGCTAGGTCGGGGGCCGGAGGGGGGGACTACGAGCAGTACTTC
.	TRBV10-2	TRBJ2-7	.	CASSESAGQGYEQYF	TGCGCCAGCAGTGAGTCGGCGGGGCAGGGGTACGAGCAGTACTTC
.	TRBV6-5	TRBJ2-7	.	CASSPGNGRYEQYF	TGTGCCAGCAGCCCGGGGAACGGCCGCTACGAGCAGTACTTC
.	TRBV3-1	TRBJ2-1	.	CASRDRKYNEQFF	TGTGCCAGCCGGGACCGGAAATACAATGAGCAGTTCTTC
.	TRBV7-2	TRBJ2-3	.	CASSSRQVSTDTQYF	TGTGCCAGCAGCTCCCGACAGGTTAGCACAGATACGCAGTATTTT
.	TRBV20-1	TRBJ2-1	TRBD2	CSARGGRRTSGREEQFF	TGCAGTGCTAGAGGGGGAAGAAGGACTAGCGGGAGAGAGGAGCAGTTCTTC
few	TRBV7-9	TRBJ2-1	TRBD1	CASSLAGGAAYNEQFF	TGTGCCAGCAGCTTAGCAGGGGGCGCCGCCTACAATGAGCAGTTCTTC
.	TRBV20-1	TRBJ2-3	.	CSARDLSRDSFTQYF	TGCAGTGCTAGAGATCTCAGCAGGGACTCATTTACGCAGTATTTT
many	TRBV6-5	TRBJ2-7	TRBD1	CASIGTGGDEQYF	TGTGCCAGCATTGGGACAGGGGGTGACGAGCAGTACTTC
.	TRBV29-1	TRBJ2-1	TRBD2	CSTLSGGTYNEQFF	TGCAGTACCTTATCGGGGGGGACCTACAATGAGCAGTTCTTC
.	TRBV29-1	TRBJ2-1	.	CSVERQGANEQFF	TGCAGCGTTGAACGGCAGGGTGCGAATGAGCAGTTCTTC
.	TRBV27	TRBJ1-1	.	CASSFGQTNTEAFF	TGTGCCAGCAGTTTTGGGCAGACGAACACTGAAGCTTTCTTT
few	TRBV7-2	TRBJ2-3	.	CASSWVSGSTDTQYF	TGTGCCAGCAGCTGGGTATCCGGGAGCACAGATACGCAGTATTTT
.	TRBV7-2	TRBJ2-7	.	CASSSMPGSGSYEQYF	TGTGCCAGCAGCTCCATGCCTGGTAGCGGCTCCTACGAGCAGTACTTC
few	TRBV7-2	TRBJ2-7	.	CASRPQSGGGYEQYF	TGTGCCAGCAGACCACAATCTGGAGGGGGCTACGAGCAGTACTTC
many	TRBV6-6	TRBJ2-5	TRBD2	CASSISAGGGPETQYF	TGTGCCAGCAGCATCTCAGCGGGGGGGGGCCCAGAGACCCAGTACTTC
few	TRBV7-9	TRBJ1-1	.	CASSLLPGNTEAFF	TGTGCCAGCAGCCTGCTCCCGGGGAACACTGAAGCTTTCTTT
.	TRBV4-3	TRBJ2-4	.	CASSQEPGLAKNIQYF	TGCGCCAGCAGCCAAGAACCCGGTTTAGCCAAAAACATTCAGTACTTC
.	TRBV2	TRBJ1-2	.	CASRQEPYGYTF	TGTGCCAGCAGGCAGGAACCCTATGGCTACACCTTC
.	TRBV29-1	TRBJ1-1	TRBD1	CSAAGQYNTEAFF	TGCAGCGCCGCGGGACAGTACAACACTGAAGCTTTCTTT
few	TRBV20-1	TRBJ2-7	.	CSARHPSSYEQYF	TGCAGTGCGCGTCATCCCAGCTCCTACGAGCAGTACTTC
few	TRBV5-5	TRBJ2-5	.	CASSLGADVETQYF	TGTGCCAGCAGCTTGGGGGCTGACGTGGAGACCCAGTACTTC
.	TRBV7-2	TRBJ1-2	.	CASSLPDSLPMGYGYTF	TGTGCCAGCAGCCTACCCGATTCCCTCCCAATGGGCTATGGCTACACCTTC
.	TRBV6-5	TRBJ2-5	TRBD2	CTSAVAGVQETQYF	TGTACCAGTGCCGTCGCGGGAGTACAAGAGACCCAGTACTTC
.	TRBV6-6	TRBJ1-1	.	CASSLTWAEAFF	TGTGCCAGCAGCCTAACATGGGCTGAAGCTTTCTTT
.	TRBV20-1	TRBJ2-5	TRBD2	CSARGGTQGGLAGGIETQYF	TGCAGTGCTAGAGGAGGGACCCAAGGGGGGCTAGCGGGAGGTATTGAGACCCAGTACTTC
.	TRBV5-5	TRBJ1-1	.	CASSLGNPSTEAFF	TGTGCCAGCAGCTTGGGGAATCCAAGCACTGAAGCTTTCTTT
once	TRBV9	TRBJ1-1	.	CASRSLGVAEAFF	TGTGCCAGCAGGTCCCTAGGAGTCGCTGAAGCTTTCTTT
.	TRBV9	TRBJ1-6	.	CASSVELRNSPLHF	TGTGCCAGCAGCGTAGAATTAAGGAATTCACCCCTCCACTTT
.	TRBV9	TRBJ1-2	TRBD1	CASSRPFSQGAQGYTF	TGTGCCAGCAGCCGTCCATTTTCACAGGGGGCTCAGGGCTACACCTTC
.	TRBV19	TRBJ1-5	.	CASSVPGRADNQPQHF	TGTGCCAGTAGTGTCCCGGGCAGGGCAGACAATCAGCCCCAGCATTTT
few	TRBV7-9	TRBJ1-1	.	CASSLEGGAGNTEAFF	TGTGCCAGCAGCCTCGAGGGGGGGGCTGGCAACACTGAAGCTTTCTTT
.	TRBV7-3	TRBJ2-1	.	CASSQVGGVDEQFF	TGTGCCAGCAGCCAGGTGGGTGGAGTGGATGAGCAGTTCTTC
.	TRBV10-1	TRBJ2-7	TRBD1	CASSQTGSHEQYF	TGCGCCAGCAGTCAGACAGGGTCCCACGAGCAGTACTTC
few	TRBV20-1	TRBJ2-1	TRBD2	CSAASTSGRASYNEQFF	TGCAGTGCTGCCTCGACTAGCGGGAGGGCCTCCTACAATGAGCAGTTCTTC
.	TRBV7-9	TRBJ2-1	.	CASSLAGKYNEQFF	TGTGCCAGCAGCTTAGCGGGGAAGTACAATGAGCAGTTCTTC